The 31 T cell receptor beta chains below all came from one sample that was sequenced in a study of tumor and adjacent non-tumor tissue in lung cancer. The library came from three nested PCR rounds adapted from ARM-PCR protocols. TCRdb re-derived calls from the multiplex PCR reads in MiXCR, one entry per CDR3 protein. Here the sample spans 60,000 to 85,000 distinct CDR3 sequences, 77% being singletons. The template was RNA from unsorted bulk tissue. The specimen was lung tumor tissue. The receptors were gathered from a woman in her 50s with non-small cell lung cancer.

With respect to this clonotype: A much larger clone differs from this one at a single base, so this may be a read error. V usage is TRBV28 and J usage is TRBJ2-7; tentatively, D is TRBD2 (6 bases). Germline V gene data show CDR1 as MDHEN and CDR2 as SYDVKM. This CDR3 is built from 15 residues. The CDR3 sequence is CASSFPGGLSYERYF. The CDR3 nucleotides read TGTGCCAGCAGTTTCCCCGGGGGACTCTCCTACGAGCGGTACTTC.

This clonotype was detected only once. The V call is TRBV4-2, the J call TRBJ2-1, with 7 nucleotides matching TRBD2. This CDR3 comprises 17 residues. CDR1 is LGHNA, CDR2 YNFKEQ, per germline. The junction had 19 bases not matched to a gene; V was cut back by 0 bases and J by 14 bases. DNA for the CDR3: TGTGCCAGCAGCCAAGAGGGAGCGGGGATCTCCTACAATGAAGAGTTCTTC. Translation gives CASSQEGAGISYNEEFF.

The chain carries TRBV7-9 and TRBJ2-7, with D unclear. The germline gives CDR1 SEHNR, CDR2 FQNEAQ (reference sequence). This CDR3 has 12 amino acids. Trimming shortened V by 11 bases and J by 1 base, and 12 bases separated the two germline ends. CDR3 region: CAGSSASYEQYF. DNA for the CDR3: TGTGCCGGTAGCTCCGCATCCTACGAGCAGTACTTC.

About this clonotype itself: Its ends do not fully match the called genes, so a read error is possible. The chain recombines TRBV20-1 with TRBJ1-3; D is ambiguous. Germline V gene sequence: CDR1 DFQATT, CDR2 SNEGSKA (reference sequence). The CDR3 loop spans 14 amino acids. CDR3 DNA sequence: TGCAGTGCTGCCACAGTGACCTCTGGAAACACCACATATTTT. Translating it yields CSAATVTSGNTTYF.

Remarks on this clonotype: One end of the junction does not line up with germline, which may come from a read error. V gene TRBV10-2 combines with J gene TRBJ1-2, with D unresolved. Germline CDR1 is WSHSY and CDR2 is SAAADI. The CDR3 runs to 12 residues. CDR3 sequence reads: CAISDISRGYTF. The CDR3 coding sequence is TGTGCCATCAGTGATATTTCGAGAGGCTACACCTTC.

The chain recombines TRBV4-1 with TRBJ2-1, with D possibly being TRBD1 (5 bases). V was cut by 3 bases and J by 9 bases, with 12 bases left in between. The CDR3 extends over 13 amino acids. In germline, CDR1 is MGHRA, CDR2 YSYEKL. The CDR3 sequence: CASSQEGESEQFF. For the CDR3, the DNA is TGCGCCAGCAGCCAGGAAGGGGAATCTGAGCAGTTCTTC.

Turning to this clonotype: The final CDR3 position lacks the conserved phenylalanine or tryptophan, pointing to a likely read error. The chain joins TRBV12-3 or TRBV12-4 to TRBJ1-2; D might be TRBD1 (6 bases). This CDR3 has 13 amino acids. V was clipped by 9 bases and J by 1 base, with 12 bases between them. As DNA, the CDR3 is TGTGCCAGTAAAATGGACAGTAACTATGGCTACACCTTA. This gives the protein CASKMDSNYGYTL.

A remark on this clonotype: An end of the junction does not agree with germline; a read error may underlie this. The chain couples TRBV29-1 to TRBJ2-1; the match to TRBD2 covers 13 bases. CDR1 is SQVTM, CDR2 ANQGSEA, per germline. The CDR3 length is 18 residues. The CDR3 DNA sequence: TGCAGTGTTGAAAAGGGGGGGACTAGCGGGATGATCTACAATGAGCAGTTCTTC. It yields the protein CSVEKGGTSGMIYNEQFF.

The chain is built from TRBV6-5 and TRBJ1-1, with D possibly being TRBD1 (6 bases). The CDR3 loop spans 13 amino acids. Trimming pared 5 bases from V and 3 bases from J, leaving 10 bases between. CDR1 MNHEY and CDR2 SVGAGI come from the germline V gene. The CDR3 nucleotides read TGTGCCAGCAGTCATCCAGGGGACACTGAAGCTTTCTTT. It yields the protein CASSHPGDTEAFF.

With respect to this clonotype: The conserved phenylalanine or tryptophan is not found at the CDR3 terminus, so this likely reflects a read error. This chain links TRBV12-3 or TRBV12-4 with TRBJ2-7, with D perhaps matching TRBD2 (6 bases). The CDR3 extends over 13 amino acids. This CDR3 reads CSSCFGRTYEQYL. In DNA, the CDR3 is TGTTCCAGCTGTTTTGGGAGGACATACGAGCAGTACTTA.

Concerning this clonotype itself: At one end, the junction sequence differs from germline, possibly due to a read error. The chain employs TRBV7-9 and TRBJ2-1; the match to TRBD2 covers 14 bases. The CDR3 totals 18 residues. Germline V lookup: CDR1 SEHNR, CDR2 FQNEAQ (reference sequence). Written as DNA, the CDR3 is TGTGCCAGCAGCTCGCCTCCTGGGACTAGCGGGGGACTCAATAAGCAGTTCTTC. It encodes CASSSPPGTSGGLNKQFF.

About this clonotype itself: One junction end does not reproduce the germline sequence, and a read error may be involved. This chain connects TRBV11-3 to TRBJ2-1; TRBD2 aligns across 12 bases. Germline loops: CDR1 SGHNT, CDR2 YENEEA. This CDR3 contains 16 residues. In nucleotides, the CDR3 is TGTGCCGGCAGCTTAGACGGACTAGCGGGGAACAATGAGCAGTTCTTC. This translates into CAGSLDGLAGNNEQFF.

As concerns this clonotype: One end of the junction varies from germline; a read error may be responsible. The rearrangement joins TRBV6-5 to TRBJ2-5; 7 bases are shared with TRBD1. Per the germline V gene, CDR1 is MNHEY and CDR2 is SVGAGI. The CDR3 has 14 amino acids. The CDR3 loop reads CTSNPTGFHETQYF. Written as DNA, the CDR3 is TGTACCAGCAACCCGACAGGGTTTCATGAGACCCAGTACTTC.

This clonotype was seen just once. Here the CDR3 omits its conserved ending phenylalanine or tryptophan, so a read error is the likely source. The gene calls are TRBV12-3 or TRBV12-4 and TRBJ1-4, with D perhaps matching TRBD1 (5 bases). The V end was cut by 6 bases, the J end by 8 bases, with 16 bases between. The CDR3 spans 14 residues. The CDR3 spells CASSPDSPMEKLFS. The CDR3 DNA is TGTGCCAGCAGCCCCGACAGTCCCATGGAAAAACTGTTTTCT.

This clonotype was observed once. This chain joins TRBV29-1 and TRBJ2-5; 8 bases align to TRBD2. J was trimmed by 5 bases and V by 8 bases; bases with no gene match: 13. The CDR3 is 14 residues long. Germline CDR1 is SQVTM and CDR2 is ANQGSEA. CDR3 DNA: TGCAGCATGGCGGCCAGCGGGAGTGCTGAGACCCAGTACTTC. Residues: CSMAASGSAETQYF.

Details on this clonotype: This sequence may be a read error, since a much larger clone differs from it by one base. The CDR3 does not end in the conserved phenylalanine or tryptophan, so this is likely a read error. J is TRBJ2-1 and V is TRBV28; D possibly corresponds to TRBD1 (7 bases). Germline values: CDR1 MDHEN, CDR2 SYDVKM. With 5 bases removed from V and 10 bases from J, the gap between germline ends came to 21 bases. The CDR3 spans 15 residues. This CDR3 is CASSPGDSQGREQFV. The CDR3 bases are TGTGCCAGCAGTCCCGGGGACTCACAGGGGAGGGAGCAGTTCGTC.

This clonotype was seen a single time. The chain combines TRBV6-1 with TRBJ2-7; D not certain. The CDR3 sequence is 11 residues long. Trimming cost V 7 bases and J 11 bases, with 15 bases left between them. Germline CDR1 reads MNHNS; CDR2 reads SASEGT. This CDR3 is CASNRNYVEYF. As DNA, the CDR3 is TGTGCCAGCAATCGGAACTACGTGGAGTACTTC.

Points on this clonotype: It is likely a read error, because the conserved phenylalanine at the end of the CDR3 is missing. This chain uses TRBV6-5 with TRBJ1-1, with D unclear. V lost 0 bases to trimming and J lost 11 bases, with 16 bases between them. CDR3 size: 14 residues. Germline V gene lookup returns CDR1 MNHEY and CDR2 SVGAGI. CDR3 sequence reads: CASSYSRGAHEAFS. CDR3 DNA sequence: TGTGCCAGCAGTTACTCGCGGGGTGCCCATGAGGCTTTCTCT.

To note about this clonotype: As the CDR3 is not closed by the conserved phenylalanine or tryptophan, this likely results from a read error. The chain joins TRBV10-2 to TRBJ2-7; maybe TRBD2 (5 bases). This CDR3 contains 15 residues. Deletions cut 6 bases from V and 1 base from J, with 16 bases between. The germline V gene has CDR1 WSHSY and CDR2 SAAADI. CDR3 loop: CASSPAHGDSYEQYL. The CDR3 coding sequence is TGCGCCAGCAGCCCCGCCCACGGGGATTCCTACGAGCAGTACCTC.

DNA of the CDR3: TGTGCCAGCAGCTTGATCGGAGGTTCCCTTGATGAGCAGTTCTTC. Residues: CASSLIGGSLDEQFF. V gene TRBV5-5 combines with J gene TRBJ2-1; D may be TRBD2 (5 bases). The CDR3 length is 15 residues. Germline CDR1 and CDR2: SGHKS and YYEKEE (reference sequence). Deletions cut 1 base from V and 8 bases from J, with 16 bases between. The whole variable domain, filled in from reference TRBV5-5 and TRBJ2-1, reads DAGVTQSPTHLIKTRGQQVTLRCSPISGHKSVSWYQQVLGQGPQFIFQYYEKEERGRGNFPDRFSARQFPNYSSELNVNALLLGDSALYLCASSLIGGSLDEQFFGPGTRLTVL.

To note about this clonotype: At one boundary the junction diverges from the germline segment, which might be a read error. The chain joins TRBV6-5 to TRBJ2-1; D is unclear. In germline, CDR1 is MNHEY, CDR2 SVGAGI. This CDR3 is built from 16 residues. The CDR3 protein is CAGSYSVGVGYNEHFF. In DNA form, the CDR3 reads TGTGCCGGCAGTTACTCTGTTGGGGTGGGTTACAATGAGCACTTCTTC.

This clonotype appeared a single time. The V call is TRBV20-1, the J call TRBJ2-1, with D perhaps given as TRBD1 or TRBD2 (5 bases each). There are 15 residues in the CDR3. Germline V gene data show CDR1 as DFQATT and CDR2 as SNEGSKA (reference sequence). The V gene lost 8 bases and the J gene lost 5 bases, with 22 bases spanning the gap. The CDR3, as DNA: TGCAGTCTCGCCCCCGTGCGTAGGGACCACAATGAGCAGTTCTTC. Residues: CSLAPVRRDHNEQFF.

This chain uses TRBV2 with TRBJ1-1; D is possibly TRBD1 (6 bases). The V and J ends lost 7 bases and 1 base respectively, with 13 bases between them. The CDR3 sequence is 14 residues long. Germline V gene sequence: CDR1 SNHLY, CDR2 FYNNEI. CDR3 region: CASIWGLGNTEAFF. The CDR3, as DNA: TGTGCCAGCATTTGGGGGCTGGGGAACACTGAAGCTTTCTTT. Full variable domain (rest looked up from reference TRBV2 and TRBJ1-1): EPEVTQTPSHQVTQMGQEVILRCVPISNHLYFYWYRQILGQKVEFLVSFYNNEISEKSEIFDDQFSVERPDGSNFTLKIRSTKLEDSAMYFCASIWGLGNTEAFFGQGTRLTVV.

Concerning this clonotype: A read error may be the cause here, since a much bigger clone is one base away. The rearrangement uses TRBV20-1 and TRBJ2-3; perhaps TRBD2 as D (5 bases). The CDR3 has 12 amino acids. The germline V gene has CDR1 DFQATT and CDR2 SNEGSKA (reference sequence). Trimming cost V 8 bases and J 2 bases, with 11 bases left between them. The CDR3 loop reads CSTSRDTDTQYF. The CDR3 coding sequence is TGCAGTACTTCCCGGGACACAGATACGCAGTATTTT.

Details on this clonotype: One base away lies a much larger clone, so this may be a sequencing read error. This sequence joins TRBV7-2 and TRBJ2-7, with 12 bases fitting TRBD2. The CDR3 covers 15 residues. Germline assignment: CDR1 SGHTA and CDR2 FQGNSA. The CDR3 here is CASTTGLAGSYEQCF. CDR3 coding DNA: TGTGCCAGTACCACGGGACTAGCGGGCTCCTACGAGCAGTGCTTC.

This chain joins TRBV20-1 and TRBJ2-7; TRBD2 matches 8 bases. V gave up 8 bases and J gave up 7 bases; unmatched junction bases: 22. CDR3 length: 16 residues. CDR1 DFQATT and CDR2 SNEGSKA come from the germline V gene (reference sequence). CDR3: CSFRVLPRGRTEEQYF. The CDR3 coding sequence is TGCAGTTTTAGAGTTTTACCGCGCGGGAGGACTGAGGAGCAGTACTTC.

As regards this clonotype: The missing conserved phenylalanine or tryptophan at the end of this CDR3 makes a read error likely. This chain links TRBV12-3 or TRBV12-4 with TRBJ2-7, with D tentatively TRBD2 (5 bases). V dropped 1 base and J dropped 3 bases, with 13 bases sitting between them. The CDR3 totals 15 residues. CDR3 in DNA: TGTGCCAGCAGTTTAGGTCCCCTGGCGGGCTACGAGCAGTACTAC. Its protein product is CASSLGPLAGYEQYY.

On this clonotype: Given a much more abundant clone one base away, this may be a read error. In this CDR3 the conserved last residue, phenylalanine or tryptophan, is missing, so a read error is likely. V is TRBV6-1 and J is TRBJ2-7; D is perhaps TRBD1 (5 bases). CDR3 length: 14 residues. Germline CDR1 reads MNHNS; CDR2 reads SASEGT. Trimming shortened V by 2 bases and J by 5 bases, and 13 bases separated the two germline ends. The CDR3 DNA is TGTGCCAGCAGTGAAAGTCAGGGTCCCCACGAGCAGTACATC. It codes for CASSESQGPHEQYI.

This clonotype came up once. This may be a read error, as it is one base from a much larger clone. The chain employs TRBV5-1 and TRBJ2-3, with D unresolved. This CDR3 is 14 amino acids long. V lost 2 bases, J lost 7 bases, and 14 bases lay in between. Germline V CDR1 and CDR2: SGHRS, YFSETQ. CDR3 nucleotides: TGCGCCAGCAGCTTAGGGCGACCGACATATACGCAGTATTTT. Translated: CASSLGRPTYTQYF.

V and J are TRBV29-1 and TRBJ2-1, with D unresolved. V dropped 3 bases and J dropped 14 bases, with 17 bases sitting between them. The CDR3 is 12 amino acids. Germline CDR1 SQVTM, CDR2 ANQGSEA. CDR3 region: CSVDEPATTKFF. For the CDR3, the DNA is TGCAGCGTTGACGAGCCCGCTACTACTAAGTTCTTC.

With respect to this clonotype: No conserved phenylalanine or tryptophan ends this CDR3, so it is likely a read error. This chain links TRBV4-2 with TRBJ2-3, with D perhaps matching TRBD2 (6 bases). The germline gives CDR1 LGHNA, CDR2 YNFKEQ. Trimming took off 1 base at V and 6 bases at J, with 8 bases between the two ends. This CDR3 is 13 amino acids long. CDR3 bases: TGTGCCAGCAGCCAAGCGGGAGCTGATACGCAGTATTAT. It codes for CASSQAGADTQYY.